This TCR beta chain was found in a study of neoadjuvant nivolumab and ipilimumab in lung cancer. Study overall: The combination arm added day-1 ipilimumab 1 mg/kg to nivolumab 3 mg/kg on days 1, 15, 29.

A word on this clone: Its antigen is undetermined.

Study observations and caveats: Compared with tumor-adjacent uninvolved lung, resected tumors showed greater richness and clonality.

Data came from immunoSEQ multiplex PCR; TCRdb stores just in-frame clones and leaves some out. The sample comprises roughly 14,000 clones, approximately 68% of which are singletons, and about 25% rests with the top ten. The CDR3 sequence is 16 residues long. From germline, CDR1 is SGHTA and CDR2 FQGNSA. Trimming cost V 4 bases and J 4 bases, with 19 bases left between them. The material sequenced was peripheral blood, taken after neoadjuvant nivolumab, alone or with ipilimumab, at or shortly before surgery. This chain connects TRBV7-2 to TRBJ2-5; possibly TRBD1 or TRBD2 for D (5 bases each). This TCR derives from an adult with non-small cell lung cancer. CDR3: CASSSRDEGRGETQYF. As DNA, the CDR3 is TGTGCCAGCAGCTCAAGAGATGAGGGGCGCGGAGAGACCCAGTACTTC.